A selection of T cell receptor beta chains follows, all from one sample in a study of monozygotic twins with inflammatory bowel disease. From its re-call of the 5' RACE reads, TCRdb lists each CDR3 protein once, without DNA. The table lists roughly 150,000 distinct CDR3 sequences. The source material was blood. The receptors originated from a human donor with ulcerative colitis or Crohn's disease, or a healthy co-twin of an affected twin (not recorded which). Both conserved end residues are part of each CDR3. The order of the fields is CDR3 length, V gene, J gene, CDR3 protein.

CDR3 length: 12
V gene: TRBV20-1
J gene: TRBJ2-7
CDR3 protein: CSATGQVYEQYF

CDR3 length: 13
V gene: TRBV5-1
J gene: TRBJ1-3
CDR3 protein: CASSLGTGGTIYF

CDR3 length: 14
V gene: TRBV6-5
J gene: TRBJ2-7
CDR3 protein: CASSYSDSAGEQYF

CDR3 length: 15
V gene: TRBV6-1
J gene: TRBJ2-5
CDR3 protein: CASNNSGGAGETQYF

CDR3 length: 14
V gene: TRBV20-1
J gene: TRBJ1-1
CDR3 protein: CSARDRGSNTEAFF

CDR3 length: 16
V gene: TRBV5-1
J gene: TRBJ1-6
CDR3 protein: CASSLDIMSYNSPLHF

CDR3 length: 15
V gene: TRBV6-2/TRBV6-3
J gene: TRBJ2-5
CDR3 protein: CASSYQTGFEETQYF

CDR3 length: 16
V gene: TRBV6-5
J gene: TRBJ2-2
CDR3 protein: CASSYPKDSNTGELFF

CDR3 length: 14
V gene: TRBV7-7
J gene: TRBJ2-1
CDR3 protein: CASSLNGLYNEQFF

CDR3 length: 11
V gene: TRBV6-5
J gene: TRBJ1-1
CDR3 protein: CASTWGTEAFF

CDR3 length: 15
V gene: TRBV12-3/TRBV12-4
J gene: TRBJ1-5
CDR3 protein: CASSPDRVGNQPQHF

CDR3 length: 15
V gene: TRBV20-1
J gene: TRBJ2-1
CDR3 protein: CSAPRPRGSYNEQFF

CDR3 length: 16
V gene: TRBV7-2
J gene: TRBJ2-2
CDR3 protein: CASSFDGGLRSGELFF

CDR3 length: 16
V gene: TRBV20-1
J gene: TRBJ2-3
CDR3 protein: CSATWASGGRGDTQYF

CDR3 length: 16
V gene: TRBV20-1
J gene: TRBJ2-3
CDR3 protein: CSAENRGRRAADTQYF

CDR3 length: 14
V gene: TRBV5-5
J gene: TRBJ1-5
CDR3 protein: CASSHGTGDQPQHF

CDR3 length: 16
V gene: TRBV27
J gene: TRBJ2-1
CDR3 protein: CASRTTTGSFYNEQFF

CDR3 length: 16
V gene: TRBV18
J gene: TRBJ2-1
CDR3 protein: CASSPRTGTGGEGQFF

CDR3 length: 12
V gene: TRBV20-1
J gene: TRBJ2-7
CDR3 protein: CSARSLRYEQYF

CDR3 length: 14
V gene: TRBV28
J gene: TRBJ2-7
CDR3 protein: CASSSGTGPYEQYF

CDR3 length: 13
V gene: TRBV5-6
J gene: TRBJ1-1
CDR3 protein: CASSRTENTEAFF

CDR3 length: 14
V gene: TRBV7-9
J gene: TRBJ2-3
CDR3 protein: CASSLNGGTDTQYF

CDR3 length: 14
V gene: TRBV10-3
J gene: TRBJ2-5
CDR3 protein: CAISAGGGQETQYF

CDR3 length: 15
V gene: TRBV5-1
J gene: TRBJ2-2
CDR3 protein: CASSLGAPRTGELFF